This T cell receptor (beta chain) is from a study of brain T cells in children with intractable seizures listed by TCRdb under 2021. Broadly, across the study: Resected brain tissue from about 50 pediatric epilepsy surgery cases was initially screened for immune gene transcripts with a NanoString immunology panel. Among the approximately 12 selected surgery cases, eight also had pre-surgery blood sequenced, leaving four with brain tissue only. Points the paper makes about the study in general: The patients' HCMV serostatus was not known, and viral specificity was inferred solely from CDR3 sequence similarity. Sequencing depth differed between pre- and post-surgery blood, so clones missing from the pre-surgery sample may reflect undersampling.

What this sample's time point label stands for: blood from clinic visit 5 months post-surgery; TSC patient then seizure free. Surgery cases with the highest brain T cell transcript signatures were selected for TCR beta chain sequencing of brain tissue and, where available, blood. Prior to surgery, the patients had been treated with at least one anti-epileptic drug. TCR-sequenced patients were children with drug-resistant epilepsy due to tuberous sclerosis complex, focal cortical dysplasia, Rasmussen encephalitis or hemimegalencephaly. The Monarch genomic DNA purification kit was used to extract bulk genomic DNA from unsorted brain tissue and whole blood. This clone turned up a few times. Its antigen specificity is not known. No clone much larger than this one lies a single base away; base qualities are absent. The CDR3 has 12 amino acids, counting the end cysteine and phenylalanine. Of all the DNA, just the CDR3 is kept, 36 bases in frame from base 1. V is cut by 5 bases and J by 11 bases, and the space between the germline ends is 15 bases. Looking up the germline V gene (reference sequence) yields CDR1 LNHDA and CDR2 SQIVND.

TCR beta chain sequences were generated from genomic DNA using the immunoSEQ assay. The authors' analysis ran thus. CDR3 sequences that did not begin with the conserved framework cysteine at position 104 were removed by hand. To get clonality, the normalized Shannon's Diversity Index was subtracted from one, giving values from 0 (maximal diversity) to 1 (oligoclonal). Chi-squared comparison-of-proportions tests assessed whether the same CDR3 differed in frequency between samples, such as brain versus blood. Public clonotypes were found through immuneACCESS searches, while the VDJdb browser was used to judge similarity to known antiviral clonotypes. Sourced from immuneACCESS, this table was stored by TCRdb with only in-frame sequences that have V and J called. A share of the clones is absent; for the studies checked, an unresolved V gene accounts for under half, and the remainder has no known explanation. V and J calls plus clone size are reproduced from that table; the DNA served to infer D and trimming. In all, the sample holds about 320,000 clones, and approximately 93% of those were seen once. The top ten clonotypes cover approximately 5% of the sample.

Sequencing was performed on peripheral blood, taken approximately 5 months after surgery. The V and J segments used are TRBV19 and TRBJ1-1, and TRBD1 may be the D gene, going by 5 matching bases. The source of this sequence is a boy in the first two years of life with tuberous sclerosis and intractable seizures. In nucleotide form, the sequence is TGTGCCAGTAGTCCACCGGGGGTTGTGGCTTTCTTT. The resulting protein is CASSPPGVVAFF.